Each of the 2 T cell receptor beta chains below was sequenced from the same sample in a study of OX40 agonist ivuxolimab in advanced cancers. Sequencing was performed with immunoSEQ multiplex PCR; in TCRdb, only in-frame clones are kept and a portion is missing. The sample lists 20,000 to 25,000 clones, over 65% occurring once. This specimen consisted of CD4+ or CD8+ T cells sorted from blood, obtained in a trial of the OX40 agonist ivuxolimab. The receptors were sampled from an adult with an advanced solid tumor such as melanoma, head and neck, liver or kidney cancer.

This clone ranks as medium-sized (0.01 to 0.1%). The chain employs TRBV19 and TRBJ2-2; D gene ambiguous. V lost 7 bases to trimming and J lost 2 bases, with 8 bases between them. The CDR3 consists of 13 residues. Germline CDR1 and CDR2: LNHDA and SQIVND (reference sequence). CDR3 in DNA: TGTGCCAGTACCGAACCTAACACCGGGGAGCTGTTTTTT. It translates to CASTEPNTGELFF.

The DNA of the CDR3 is TGTGCCAGCAGTCCGGGACAGGGCTCGCAACAGCCCCAGCATTTT. As protein: CASSPGQGSQQPQHF. V and J are TRBV6-6 and TRBJ1-5; 9 nucleotides agree with TRBD1. Losses at the gene ends were 5 bases for V and 7 bases for J; bases not matched to a gene: 9. Germline V gives CDR1 MNHNY, CDR2 SVGAGI (reference sequence). This CDR3 contains 15 residues.